Presented here are 4 T cell receptor beta chains from one specimen sequenced in a study of early T cells in non-severe SARS-CoV-2 infection. TCRdb analysed the 5' RACE reads with MiXCR anew, one entry per CDR3 protein. This table holds tens of thousands of distinct CDR3 sequences, 9% to 15% found once. Sequencing input: whole blood. Receptors originate from an adult who was a healthcare worker with PCR-confirmed SARS-CoV-2 infection or an uninfected control (not recorded which).

This clonotype was detected only a few times. The V and J genes are TRBV7-2 and TRBJ1-2, with D possibly matching TRBD1 (6 bases). CDR1 is SGHTA, CDR2 FQGNSA, per germline. Trimming removed 0 bases from V and 7 bases from J, with 18 bases in between. This CDR3 is 16 amino acids long. CDR3 nucleotide sequence: TGTGCCAGCAGCTTAGCGGAGGGAGGCAGGGGAGGTGGCTACACCTTC. Its translation: CASSLAEGGRGGGYTF.

The chain recombines TRBV5-4 with TRBJ2-7; TRBD1 matches 7 bases. Germline CDR1 reads SGHNT; CDR2 reads YYREEE (reference sequence). Losses at the gene ends were 4 bases for V and 1 base for J; bases not matched to a gene: 8. This CDR3 has 15 residues. CDR3 nucleotide sequence: TGTGCCAGCAGCCGTGACGACAGGGTATCCTACGAGCAGTACTTC. This gives the protein CASSRDDRVSYEQYF.

This clonotype was detected only a few times. The chain uses TRBV12-3 or TRBV12-4 and TRBJ1-1; D may be TRBD1 (6 bases). Deletions cut 6 bases from V and 6 bases from J, with 11 bases between. This CDR3 region has 12 residues. Written as DNA, the CDR3 is TGTGCCAGCAGCCGGGGGGCCGCTGAAGCTTTCTTT. This gives the protein CASSRGAAEAFF.

V usage is TRBV5-5 and J usage is TRBJ1-1; D not resolved. CDR3 length: 14 amino acids. CDR1 SGHKS and CDR2 YYEKEE come from the germline V gene (reference sequence). Trimming stripped 0 bases from V and 2 bases from J, with 8 bases between. CDR3 residues: CASSLVGSNTEAFF. CDR3 nucleotide sequence: TGTGCCAGCAGCTTGGTCGGCAGCAACACTGAAGCTTTCTTT. Full variable domain (outside the CDR3, taken from reference TRBV5-5 and TRBJ1-1): DAGVTQSPTHLIKTRGQQVTLRCSPISGHKSVSWYQQVLGQGPQFIFQYYEKEERGRGNFPDRFSARQFPNYSSELNVNALLLGDSALYLCASSLVGSNTEAFFGQGTRLTVV.